This T cell receptor (beta chain) was identified during a study of CD8+ T cells in alopecia areata. Study conclusions and caveats: On tofacitinib, scalp clonality and expanded CD8+ clones among top 100 fell significantly. Given one nonresponder, whether baseline CD8+ expansion relates to response remains uncertain.

Treatment meaning: oral pan-JAK inhibitor, 5-10 mg twice daily. Collection of lesional scalp punch biopsies and peripheral blood was performed in alopecia areata patients. Extracted RNA was reverse transcribed, and the resulting cDNA served as sequencing template. Sequencing used immunoSEQ multiplex PCR; TCRdb keeps in-frame clones, though not all of them. The table lists 150,000 to 250,000 clones, 58% of them singletons. The table lists this clone with a few counts. Its antigen remains unidentified. V trimming: 6 bases; J trimming: 8 bases; junction bases outside the gene matches: 9. The CDR3 extends over 13 amino acids.

This receptor was obtained from a human donor with alopecia areata. This specimen consisted of CD4+ T cells sorted from blood, obtained at week 24, from a patient treated with tofacitinib. The chain is built from TRBV23-1 and TRBJ1-2; 7 positions match TRBD1. TRBV23-1 is known as an ORF, though its function is uncertain. In nucleotides, the CDR3 is TGCGCCAGCAGGCACTCAGGCAGGGGGGGCTACACCTTC. Protein: CASRHSGRGGYTF.